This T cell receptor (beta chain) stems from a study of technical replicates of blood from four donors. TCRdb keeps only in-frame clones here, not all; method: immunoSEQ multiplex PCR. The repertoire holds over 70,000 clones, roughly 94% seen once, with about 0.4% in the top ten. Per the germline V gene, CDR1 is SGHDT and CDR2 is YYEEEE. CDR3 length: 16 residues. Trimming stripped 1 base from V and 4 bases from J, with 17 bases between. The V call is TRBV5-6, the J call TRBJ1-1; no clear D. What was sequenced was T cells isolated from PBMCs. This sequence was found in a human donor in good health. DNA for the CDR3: TGTGCCAGCAGCTTGTTTTGGACTCCTACGTTCACTGAAGCTTTCTTT. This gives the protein CASSLFWTPTFTEAFF.